One and the same sample provided the 24 T cell receptor beta chains below, sequenced in a study of T cell repertoires in cytomegalovirus infection (dated by TCRdb to about 2019). The run used an Illumina HiSeq 1500. TCRdb passed the public sequencing reads through fastp at Q25 and MiXCR, retaining productive beta sequences. All rows with the same CDR3 protein become a single entry with the most common DNA and genes. Counted in this sample were some 800,000 distinct CDR3 sequences; less than 35% of them appeared once. 12% of the sample belongs to the ten largest clones. Their recognized antigens are unknown. The treatment or condition label, read with the paper, signifies: in vitro stimulation with specific CMV peptide epitopes to enrich CMV-specific T cells. Sequenced here: cultured CD8+ T cells from PBMCs, sampled from culture after CMV antigen stimulation. Receptors were obtained from a human donor in good health (CMV status not recorded). Some clones in this sample may be carry-over from other donors' samples.

The rearrangement links TRBV7-8 to TRBJ2-2; the D call may be TRBD1 or TRBD2 (5 bases each). Germline V lookup: CDR1 SGHVS, CDR2 FQNEAQ. CDR3 length: 15 residues. The V end was cut by 1 base, the J end by 4 bases, with 10 bases between. In nucleotides, the CDR3 is TGTGCCAGCAGCTTAGGGGGGTCGGGCACCGGGGAGCTGTTTTTT. Amino acids: CASSLGGSGTGELFF.

The V gene is TRBV3-1, the J gene TRBJ2-5, with no clear D. Trimming removed 1 base from V and 5 bases from J, with 14 bases in between. The CDR3 spans 15 residues. Per the germline V gene, CDR1 is LGHDT and CDR2 is YNNKEL (reference sequence). CDR3: CASSQGPLLMETQYF. CDR3 DNA: TGTGCCAGCAGCCAAGGCCCTCTTTTAATGGAGACCCAGTACTTC.

The chain recombines TRBV7-6 with TRBJ2-6; 8 nucleotides match TRBD1. After removal of 7 bases from V and 1 base from J, the junction contained 12 bases not matched to a gene. CDR1 SGHVS and CDR2 FNYEAQ come from the germline V gene. The CDR3 contains 18 residues. The CDR3: CASTLTRTGNSGANVLTF. The CDR3 nucleotides read TGTGCCAGCACCCTAACTCGGACAGGGAATTCTGGGGCCAACGTCCTGACTTTC.

V is TRBV12-3 or TRBV12-4 and J is TRBJ2-3; 8 positions agree with TRBD2. The CDR3 is made up of 15 amino acids. Losses at the gene ends were 6 bases for V and 1 base for J; bases not matched to a gene: 6. CDR3 residues: CASRGPGGGTDTQYF. The CDR3 DNA is TGTGCCAGCAGGGGCCCGGGGGGGGGCACAGATACGCAGTATTTT.

The chain carries TRBV3-1 and TRBJ2-7; D is unclear. Deletions cut 6 bases from V and 2 bases from J, with 14 bases between. The CDR3 contains 14 residues. The germline CDR1 and CDR2 sequences are LGHDT and YNNKEL (reference sequence). CDR3 in DNA: TGTGCCAGCAGAAACGTTGACGGAACCTACGAGCAGTACTTC. It encodes CASRNVDGTYEQYF.

This clonotype occurred a few times. CDR3 in DNA: TGTGCCAGCAGTTTCCTCCCACAGGGGTTGGGGGAGCTGTTTTTT. As protein: CASSFLPQGLGELFF. The chain uses TRBV6-2 or TRBV6-3 and TRBJ2-2, with 7 bases matching TRBD1. V shed 4 bases and J 8 bases; nucleotides not matched to a gene: 10. The germline CDR1 and CDR2 sequences are MNHEY and SVGEGT. This CDR3 is 15 amino acids long.

This clonotype was counted between two and nine times. The rearrangement joins TRBV12-3 or TRBV12-4 to TRBJ2-3, with D perhaps matching TRBD1 (6 bases). V lost 6 bases and J lost 7, with 14 bases in between. The CDR3 is 13 amino acids. The CDR3: CASSPTGTHTQYF. The DNA of the CDR3 is TGTGCCAGCAGCCCTACCGGGACACATACGCAGTATTTT.

The chain couples TRBV4-1 to TRBJ2-3; D is undetermined. The germline V and J ends were trimmed by 4 bases and 2 bases, with 16 bases remaining between them. The CDR3 has 16 residues. Germline lookup yields CDR1 MGHRA and CDR2 YSYEKL. The CDR3 DNA is TGCGCCAGCAGCCCCCAACATGGCCCCATCACAGATACGCAGTATTTT. Translating gives CASSPQHGPITDTQYF.

This clonotype was observed many times. This chain uses TRBV7-2 with TRBJ2-1, with 12 bases matching TRBD2. The CDR3 has 19 amino acids. Losses at the gene ends were 2 bases for V and 3 bases for J; bases not matched to a gene: 11. Germline-derived CDR1 and CDR2 are SGHTA and FQGNSA. For the CDR3, the DNA is TGTGCCAGCAGCTTAACATACCCGACTAGCGGGGGTTTCTACAATGAGCAGTTCTTC. This codes for CASSLTYPTSGGFYNEQFF.

The chain recombines TRBV6-1 with TRBJ2-1; D is possibly TRBD1 (6 bases). CDR1 is MNHNS, CDR2 SASEGT, per germline. V was trimmed by 8 bases and J by 0 bases, leaving 11 bases between them. This CDR3 is 14 amino acids long. CDR3 amino acids: CASDRLNSYNEQFF. In DNA form, the CDR3 reads TGTGCCAGCGACAGGCTGAACTCCTACAATGAGCAGTTCTTC.

The table lists this clonotype with a few counts. V usage is TRBV4-3 and J usage is TRBJ1-2, with D tentatively TRBD1 (6 bases). This CDR3 spans 15 amino acids. V was trimmed by 1 base and J by 0 bases, leaving 9 bases between them. CDR1 and CDR2 (germline): LGHNA, YSLEER. The CDR3 protein is CASSQADRPNYGYTF. The CDR3 coding sequence is TGCGCCAGCAGCCAAGCCGACAGGCCTAACTATGGCTACACCTTC.

In its sample, this clonotype was seen many times. The gene calls are TRBV7-8 and TRBJ2-5; tentatively, D is TRBD2 (6 bases). Germline CDR1 SGHVS, CDR2 FQNEAQ. Trimming cost V 4 bases and J 4 bases, with 22 bases left between them. The CDR3 is made up of 17 amino acids. The CDR3 region is CASSSPEGASVRETQYF. The CDR3 region has the DNA TGTGCCAGCAGCTCGCCGGAGGGTGCATCAGTGAGAGAGACCCAGTACTTC.

This clonotype was counted a few times. The rearrangement links TRBV7-6 to TRBJ1-1, with unresolved D. The CDR3 has 14 amino acids. The V end was cut by 1 base, the J end by 6 bases, with 12 bases between. CDR1 SGHVS and CDR2 FNYEAQ come from the germline V gene. CDR3 bases: TGTGCCAGCAGCTTAGAGGGCTGGGAAGCTGAAGCTTTCTTT. Its translation: CASSLEGWEAEAFF.

The gene calls are TRBV28 and TRBJ2-5; TRBD1 is a possible D gene (5 bases). Germline lookup yields CDR1 MDHEN and CDR2 SYDVKM. The CDR3 sequence is 16 residues long. V was trimmed by 6 bases and J by 0 bases, leaving 17 bases between them. CDR3 nucleotide sequence: TGTGCCAGCAGCCTAGGGGCTACCAGGTACCAAGAGACCCAGTACTTC. Its translation: CASSLGATRYQETQYF.

This clonotype was counted only a few times. The rearrangement joins TRBV4-1 to TRBJ2-3; D not resolved. The CDR3 is 16 amino acids. Germline CDR1 reads MGHRA; CDR2 reads YSYEKL. V lost 4 bases to trimming and J lost 1 base, with 15 bases between them. The chain's CDR3 is CASSLFAESGTDTQYF. The CDR3 nucleotides are TGCGCCAGCAGCCTATTTGCCGAGAGCGGCACAGATACGCAGTATTTT.

The V call is TRBV28, the J call TRBJ2-1; TRBD2 aligns across 15 bases. CDR3 length: 17 residues. Germline V gene sequence: CDR1 MDHEN, CDR2 SYDVKM. Trimming took 6 bases from V and 4 from J; bases not matched to a gene: 7. CDR3 DNA: TGTGCCAGCAGCCCCTTGGGACTAGCGGGGGGTTACAATGAGCAGTTCTTC. Its translation is CASSPLGLAGGYNEQFF.

The chain carries TRBV10-3 and TRBJ2-7; 7 nucleotides agree with TRBD1. CDR1 and CDR2 from the germline V gene are ENHRY and SYGVKD. The trim removed 3 bases at V and 2 bases at J, leaving 7 bases unmatched. This CDR3 spans 15 amino acids. CDR3 sequence: CAISDTGTVAYEQYF. The CDR3 nucleotides are TGTGCCATCAGTGACACCGGGACAGTTGCCTACGAGCAGTACTTC.

V is TRBV20-1 and J is TRBJ2-5; TRBD1 might be the D (6 bases). There are 15 residues in the CDR3. Germline-derived CDR1 and CDR2 are DFQATT and SNEGSKA (reference sequence). Between the trimmed V and J ends, which lost 4 bases and 5 bases, there was a span of 20 bases. The CDR3 region is CSAKSPGDQGETQYF. The CDR3 DNA reads TGCAGTGCTAAGTCCCCCGGGGACCAGGGGGAGACCCAGTACTTC.

The sample holds a few counts of this clonotype. This chain joins TRBV7-9 and TRBJ1-1; 7 positions agree with TRBD1. The junction had 9 bases not matched to a gene; V was cut back by 5 bases and J by 0 bases. Germline lookup yields CDR1 SEHNR and CDR2 FQNEAQ (reference sequence). CDR3 length: 16 amino acids. The CDR3 here is CASSPRDRMLNTEAFF. The CDR3 DNA follows: TGTGCCAGCAGCCCCCGGGACAGAATGTTGAACACTGAAGCTTTCTTT.

This clonotype was detected ten times or more. This sequence joins TRBV7-9 and TRBJ2-1; 9 positions agree with TRBD2. The CDR3 has 15 residues. Germline loops: CDR1 SEHNR, CDR2 FQNEAQ (reference sequence). J lost 6 bases, V lost 1 base, and 4 bases had no gene match. The CDR3, as DNA: TGTGCCAGCAGCTTAGGGCTTAGCGGGGGCAATGAGCAGTTCTTC. It encodes CASSLGLSGGNEQFF.

This clonotype came up a few times. V usage is TRBV9 and J usage is TRBJ1-1; a possible D gene is TRBD1 (5 bases). Germline CDR1 SGDLS, CDR2 YYNGEE. The CDR3 is 15 amino acids. Trimming removed 3 bases from V and 6 bases from J, with 18 bases in between. As DNA, the CDR3 is TGTGCCAGCAGCGCTGTCGGGGGTCGGGCCGCTGAAGCTTTCTTT. Protein: CASSAVGGRAAEAFF.

V and J are TRBV19 and TRBJ1-1, with 8 bases aligning to TRBD1. Germline V CDR1 and CDR2: LNHDA, SQIVND (reference sequence). The CDR3 runs 18 residues. V was clipped by 7 bases and J by 2 bases; unmatched bases: 18. The CDR3 protein is CASTTSPDRADINTEAFF. Written as DNA, the CDR3 is TGTGCCAGTACTACCTCTCCGGACAGGGCCGACATAAACACTGAAGCTTTCTTT.

This clonotype showed up just a few times. The rearrangement links TRBV7-8 to TRBJ1-4; D perhaps matches TRBD1 (6 bases). The V gene lost 3 bases and the J gene lost 7 bases, with 21 bases spanning the gap. This CDR3 is 17 amino acids long. Per germline, CDR1 SGHVS and CDR2 FQNEAQ. CDR3 DNA: TGTGCCAGCAGCTTGGGCCCCGACTGGGGGCCGCGTGAAAAACTGTTTTTT. It codes for CASSLGPDWGPREKLFF.

V is TRBV27 and J is TRBJ1-6, with D possibly being TRBD1 (5 bases). The V and J ends lost 0 bases and 13 bases respectively, with 10 bases between them. The CDR3 is 13 residues long. Germline CDR1 and CDR2: MNHEY and SMNVEV (reference sequence). The CDR3 bases are TGTGCCAGCAGTTTATCTGGGGCGACCCCCCTCCACTTT. It yields the protein CASSLSGATPLHF.